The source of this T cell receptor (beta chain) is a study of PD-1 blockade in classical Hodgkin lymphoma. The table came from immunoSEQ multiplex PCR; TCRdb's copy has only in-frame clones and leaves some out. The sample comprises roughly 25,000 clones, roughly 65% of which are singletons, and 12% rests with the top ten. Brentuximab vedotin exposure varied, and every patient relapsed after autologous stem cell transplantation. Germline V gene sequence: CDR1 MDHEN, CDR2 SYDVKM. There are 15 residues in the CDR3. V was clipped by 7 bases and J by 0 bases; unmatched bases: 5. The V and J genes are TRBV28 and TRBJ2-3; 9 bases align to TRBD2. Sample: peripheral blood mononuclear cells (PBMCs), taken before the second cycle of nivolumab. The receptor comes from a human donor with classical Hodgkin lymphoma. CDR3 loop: CASNQAGGSTDTQYF. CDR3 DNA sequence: TGTGCCAGCAACCAAGCGGGGGGCAGCACAGATACGCAGTATTTT.